The 31 T cell receptor beta chains reported below all come from one sample, sequenced in a study of blood T cell repertoires in COVID-19. Using immunoSEQ multiplex PCR, the repertoire was profiled, and TCRdb retains in-frame clones only, with some absent. Of about 170,000 clones in the sample, 60% to 80% are singletons; the top ten hold around 2.8%. Source material: peripheral blood. These TCRs come from a man between 65 and 85 years old with acute or convalescent COVID-19.

The chain uses TRBV3-1 (or the pseudogene TRBV3-2) and TRBJ2-7; D is perhaps TRBD1 (5 bases). Germline CDR1 reads LGHDT; CDR2 reads YNNKEL (reference sequence). This CDR3 has 16 amino acids. Trimming shortened V by 1 base and J by 0 bases, and 13 bases separated the two germline ends. The CDR3 reads CASSQGSGPSSYEQYF. The CDR3 nucleotides read TGTGCCAGCAGCCAAGGGTCAGGGCCAAGCTCCTACGAGCAGTACTTC.

The chain carries TRBV2 and TRBJ2-7; 9 bases align to TRBD1. The CDR3 has 14 residues. CDR1 and CDR2 from the germline V gene are SNHLY and FYNNEI. Trimming at V came to 10 bases and at J to 2 bases, leaving 9 bases not matched to a gene. Here the CDR3 DNA reads TGTGCCACCCTGAAGGACAGGGGAACCTACGAGCAGTACTTC. The encoded protein is CATLKDRGTYEQYF.

The V gene is TRBV5-1, the J gene TRBJ1-1; TRBD1 aligns across 11 bases. V was clipped by 6 bases and J by 4 bases; unmatched bases: 5. Germline V gene data show CDR1 as SGHRS and CDR2 as YFSETQ. The CDR3 is 14 amino acids. In DNA form, the CDR3 reads TGCGCCAGCACCTCGGGACAGGGGGGCACTGAAGCTTTCTTT. Translated, it gives CASTSGQGGTEAFF.

The sample holds a few counts of this clone. The chain employs TRBV12-3 or TRBV12-4 and TRBJ1-2; D unresolved. This CDR3 comprises 13 residues. With 4 bases removed from V and 1 base from J, the gap between germline ends came to 7 bases. The DNA for the CDR3 is TGTGCCAGCAGTTCGTACGGTAACTATGGCTACACCTTC. Protein product: CASSSYGNYGYTF.

In this sample, this clone turned up a few times. The CDR3 spells CASSLGGLAGTDTQYF. In DNA, the CDR3 is TGTGCCAGCAGCTTGGGAGGACTAGCGGGCACAGATACGCAGTATTTT. The chain is built from TRBV5-4 and TRBJ2-3, with 10 bases lining up with TRBD2. V trimming: 0 bases; J trimming: 1 base; junction bases outside the gene matches: 2. The CDR3 contains 16 residues. The germline V gene has CDR1 SGHNT and CDR2 YYREEE (reference sequence).

The V gene is TRBV5-8, the J gene TRBJ1-2, with 7 bases identical to TRBD1. V lost 2 bases, J lost 4 bases, and 2 bases stayed unmatched. The CDR3 runs 13 residues. The germline gives CDR1 SGHTS, CDR2 YDEGEE. Here the CDR3 DNA reads TGTGCCAGCAGCTTTTCAGGGGGCTATGGCTACACCTTC. Residues: CASSFSGGYGYTF.

The rearrangement joins TRBV19 to TRBJ1-1, with no clear D. Trimming removed 5 bases from V and 1 base from J, with 8 bases in between. Germline V gene data show CDR1 as LNHDA and CDR2 as SQIVND (reference sequence). The CDR3 totals 13 residues. The DNA of the CDR3 is TGTGCCAGTAGTGTCGCGCGGAACACTGAAGCTTTCTTT. This translates into CASSVARNTEAFF.

The V gene is TRBV15, the J gene TRBJ2-1; tentative D call: TRBD1 (6 bases). Germline CDR1 reads LNHNV; CDR2 reads YYDKDF (reference sequence). V was cut by 5 bases and J by 0 bases, with 8 bases left in between. The CDR3 extends over 14 amino acids. CDR3 in amino acids: CATSEGDSYNEQFF. CDR3 coding DNA: TGTGCCACCAGCGAGGGGGACTCCTACAATGAGCAGTTCTTC.

V is TRBV10-3 and J is TRBJ2-2; 9 positions match TRBD1. Trimming took 7 bases from V and 2 from J; bases not matched to a gene: 5. This CDR3 has 15 amino acids. Germline V lookup: CDR1 ENHRY, CDR2 SYGVKD. The CDR3 sequence is CAITSTGGNTGELFF. Here the CDR3 DNA reads TGTGCCATCACCTCGACAGGGGGTAACACCGGGGAGCTGTTTTTT.

The J gene is TRBJ2-2, the V gene TRBV5-8; D may be TRBD1 (6 bases). CDR3 length: 17 residues. Trimming shortened V by 6 bases and J by 4 bases, and 22 bases separated the two germline ends. Per the germline V gene, CDR1 is SGHTS and CDR2 is YDEGEE. In nucleotides, the CDR3 is TGTGCCAGCACTGAGAAGGGGGTTAGTACCTCCACCGGGGAGCTGTTTTTT. Residues: CASTEKGVSTSTGELFF.

This sequence joins TRBV18 and TRBJ2-7; D perhaps matches TRBD1 (6 bases). Between the trimmed V and J ends, which lost 3 bases and 2 bases, there was a span of 11 bases. This CDR3 has 14 amino acids. CDR1 and CDR2 (germline): KGHSH, LQKENI. The CDR3 DNA sequence: TGTGCCAGCTCACCTAAACAGGGTCCCTACGAGCAGTACTTC. It translates to CASSPKQGPYEQYF.

The V gene is TRBV11-3, the J gene TRBJ2-1; 14 bases are shared with TRBD2. Germline CDR1 SGHNT, CDR2 YENEEA. CDR3 length: 15 residues. V was clipped by 3 bases and J by 7 bases; unmatched bases: 2. CDR3 sequence (DNA): TGTGCCAGCAGCTTGGGACTAGCGGGAGATAATGAGCAGTTCTTC. It translates to CASSLGLAGDNEQFF.

This chain joins TRBV15 and TRBJ2-1, with TRBD1 identical over 9 bases. CDR3 size: 15 residues. The V and J ends lost 5 bases and 7 bases, in that order; junction bases with no gene match: 9. In germline, CDR1 is LNHNV, CDR2 YYDKDF (reference sequence). For the CDR3, the DNA is TGTGCCACCAGCGGGACCGGGACAGGGCTTAATGAGCAGTTCTTC. Translated: CATSGTGTGLNEQFF.

A single count supports this clone. This chain uses TRBV4-3 with TRBJ2-5; 9 positions agree with TRBD1. The CDR3 is 15 residues long. The V gene's germline CDR1 is LGHNA and CDR2 YSLEER. Germline trimming cut 1 base from V and 9 bases from J; bases unmatched to any gene: 9. CDR3 residues: CASSQVWTGERAQYF. CDR3 DNA: TGCGCCAGCAGCCAAGTCTGGACAGGGGAAAGGGCCCAGTACTTC.

This clone was counted once. This chain uses TRBV21-1 with TRBJ2-2; TRBD2 was called by the table and not checked on the DNA. TRBV21-1 is a recognized pseudogene. The CDR3 loop spans 16 amino acids. CDR3 sequence (DNA): TGTGCCAGCAGCGGCCGGGAACAAAACATGTGTGGGGAGCTGTTTTTT. It specifies CASSGREQNMCGELFF.

This chain links TRBV12-3 or TRBV12-4 with TRBJ1-3, with 8 bases lining up with TRBD1. The CDR3 covers 13 residues. Trimming took 8 bases from V and 2 from J; bases not matched to a gene: 2. The DNA of the CDR3 is TGTGCCAGCCAGACAGGGGCTGGAAACACCATATATTTT. Protein: CASQTGAGNTIYF.

This clone appeared a single time. J is TRBJ2-3 and V is TRBV28, with 7 bases identical to TRBD1. Germline CDR1 is MDHEN and CDR2 is SYDVKM. The CDR3 is 13 amino acids. V was pared by 1 base and J by 11 bases, with 6 bases of the junction left unmatched. In DNA, the CDR3 is TGTGCCAGCAGTTTATACAGGGGAACTTGGCAGTATTTT. Its protein product is CASSLYRGTWQYF.

This clone was detected only a few times. The V call is TRBV5-5, the J call TRBJ2-7; D perhaps matches TRBD2 (5 bases). Trimming took off 0 bases at V and 5 bases at J, with 6 bases between the two ends. This CDR3 is 12 amino acids long. Germline loops: CDR1 SGHKS, CDR2 YYEKEE (reference sequence). CDR3 DNA sequence: TGTGCCAGCAGCTTGGCGGGGAACGAGCAGTACTTC. Residues: CASSLAGNEQYF. Supplemented by reference TRBV5-5 and TRBJ2-7, the full variable domain reads DAGVTQSPTHLIKTRGQQVTLRCSPISGHKSVSWYQQVLGQGPQFIFQYYEKEERGRGNFPDRFSARQFPNYSSELNVNALLLGDSALYLCASSLAGNEQYFGPGTRLTVT.

The chain carries TRBV5-6 and TRBJ1-1; the match to TRBD1 covers 7 bases. The germline CDR1 and CDR2 sequences are SGHDT and YYEEEE. This CDR3 is 15 amino acids long. With 5 bases clipped from V and 1 base from J, the junction kept 8 bases outside the gene matches. This chain's CDR3 is CASSRIQGKNTEAFF. DNA of the CDR3: TGTGCCAGCAGTCGCATACAGGGGAAGAACACTGAAGCTTTCTTT.

This chain links TRBV7-8 with TRBJ2-1; 13 nucleotides line up with TRBD2. The germline gives CDR1 SGHVS, CDR2 FQNEAQ. V lost 5 bases, J lost 5 bases, and 18 bases stayed unmatched. This CDR3 has 20 residues. CDR3 in amino acids: CASSPRTSGGWTQTNNEQFF. The DNA of the CDR3 is TGTGCCAGCAGCCCAAGGACTAGCGGGGGATGGACCCAGACCAACAATGAGCAGTTCTTC.

This chain joins TRBV30 and TRBJ1-1, with 10 bases aligning to TRBD1. The trim removed 0 bases at V and 5 bases at J, leaving 3 bases unmatched. This CDR3 has 14 amino acids. Germline V CDR1 and CDR2: GTSNPN, SVGIG (reference sequence). CDR3 amino acids: CAWSVGQGGTEAFF. The CDR3 bases are TGTGCCTGGAGTGTAGGACAGGGGGGAACTGAAGCTTTCTTT.

The rearrangement joins TRBV5-1 to TRBJ1-1; 7 bases match TRBD1. J gave up 8 bases and V 4 bases, and 5 bases lay outside the gene matches. The CDR3 has 12 residues. Germline V CDR1 and CDR2: SGHRS, YFSETQ. For the CDR3, the DNA is TGCGCCAGCAGCCCGGGACAGCTCGAAGCTTTCTTT. This codes for CASSPGQLEAFF.

This clone was seen a single time. This chain uses TRBV13 with TRBJ2-6, with a weak D call TRBD2 (6 bases). V gave up 0 bases and J gave up 4 bases, with 13 bases separating them. This CDR3 has 17 residues. The germline V gene encodes CDR1 PRHDT and CDR2 FYEKMQ (reference sequence). The CDR3 loop is CASSLGWRGAGANVLTF. CDR3 DNA: TGTGCCAGCAGCTTAGGCTGGAGGGGCGCCGGGGCCAACGTCCTGACTTTC. The whole variable domain, remainder taken from reference TRBV13 and TRBJ2-6, is AAGVIQSPRHLIKEKRETATLKCYPIPRHDTVYWYQQGPGQDPQFLISFYEKMQSDKGSIPDRFSAQQFSDYHSELNMSSLELGDSALYFCASSLGWRGAGANVLTFGAGSRLTVL.

The gene calls are TRBV10-2 and TRBJ2-7, with 8 bases that match TRBD1. J gave up 5 bases and V 4 bases, and 13 bases lay outside the gene matches. Germline V gene sequence: CDR1 WSHSY, CDR2 SAAADI. This CDR3 has 16 amino acids. DNA of the CDR3: TGCGCCAGCAGTGTGGCGGACAGGGCGGGTACCGACGAGCAGTACTTC. This translates into CASSVADRAGTDEQYF.

V usage is TRBV25-1 and J usage is TRBJ1-6, with D unresolved. The CDR3 is 13 amino acids. Deletions cut 2 bases from V and 5 bases from J, with 4 bases between. Looked up from germline, CDR1 is MGHDK and CDR2 is SYGVNS. DNA for the CDR3: TGTGCCAGCAGTGAACAAAATAATTCACCCCTCCACTTT. Translating gives CASSEQNNSPLHF.

This clone was seen more than once but under ten times. The rearrangement uses TRBV5-4 and TRBJ1-2; 7 bases map to TRBD1. The CDR3 runs to 13 residues. Germline V gives CDR1 SGHNT, CDR2 YYREEE (reference sequence). The trim removed 3 bases at V and 4 bases at J, leaving 3 bases unmatched. The CDR3, as DNA: TGTGCCAGCAGCTCGACAGGGACCTATGGCTACACCTTC. Protein product: CASSSTGTYGYTF.

This clone was recorded once. V is TRBV5-1 and J is TRBJ2-5; D is possibly TRBD1 (5 bases). The ends were cut back, 1 base at V and 5 bases at J, with 15 bases in the middle. From germline, CDR1 is SGHRS and CDR2 YFSETQ. The CDR3 totals 15 residues. CDR3: CASSLWGQGAETQYF. CDR3 coding DNA: TGCGCCAGCAGCTTGTGGGGCCAAGGGGCGGAGACCCAGTACTTC. The whole variable domain, remainder taken from reference TRBV5-1 and TRBJ2-5, is KAGVTQTPRYLIKTRGQQVTLSCSPISGHRSVSWYQQTPGQGLQFLFEYFSETQRNKGNFPGRFSGRQFSNSRSEMNVSTLELGDSALYLCASSLWGQGAETQYFGPGTRLLVL.

The genes are TRBV7-6 and TRBJ1-4; weak D call: TRBD1 (5 bases). This CDR3 has 15 residues. Trimming shortened V by 5 bases and J by 7 bases, and 17 bases separated the two germline ends. Germline-derived CDR1 and CDR2 are SGHVS and FNYEAQ. DNA for the CDR3: TGTGCCAGCAGCGACCGACAGCAGTTCGGTGAAAAACTGTTTTTT. This sequence encodes CASSDRQQFGEKLFF.

The CDR3 DNA follows: TGTGCCAGCAGCTTATCCATAGCGAACACTGAAGCTTTCTTT. It codes for CASSLSIANTEAFF. The gene calls are TRBV7-6 and TRBJ1-1; unclear D gene. V dropped 2 bases and J dropped 1 base, with 8 bases sitting between them. CDR3 length equals 14 residues. Germline CDR1 SGHVS, CDR2 FNYEAQ. The variable domain in full, completed from reference TRBV7-6 and TRBJ1-1, reads GAGVSQSPRYKVTKRGQDVALRCDPISGHVSLYWYRQALGQGPEFLTYFNYEAQQDKSGLPNDRFSAERPEGSISTLTIQRTEQRDSAMYRCASSLSIANTEAFFGQGTRLTVV.

V gene TRBV7-9 combines with J gene TRBJ2-7; the match to TRBD1 covers 7 bases. The CDR3 is made up of 15 amino acids. Germline V gives CDR1 SEHNR, CDR2 FQNEAQ (reference sequence). After removal of 5 bases from V and 2 bases from J, the junction contained 9 bases not matched to a gene. The DNA for the CDR3 is TGTGCCAGCAGCCCCCTGGGGGACAGCACCTACGAGCAGTACTTC. Residues: CASSPLGDSTYEQYF.

This chain connects TRBV5-1 to TRBJ1-2; the D gene is possibly TRBD1 (6 bases). There are 16 residues in the CDR3. The V and J ends lost 0 bases and 6 bases respectively, with 18 bases between them. Germline V gene sequence: CDR1 SGHRS, CDR2 YFSETQ. CDR3 DNA sequence: TGCGCCAGCAGCTTGGCAGGGACATACGGATTTGATGGCTACACCTTC. As protein: CASSLAGTYGFDGYTF.